This TCR beta chain was captured by sequencing in a study of blood T cell repertoires in COVID-19. Study-level background: Researchers got acute and convalescent COVID-19 samples from the United States, Italy and Spain. PBMCs, B-cell-depleted T cells, or T cells provided the cDNA or gDNA that made up the material.

Assay: immunoSEQ multiplex PCR; the TCRdb copy retains only in-frame clones and omits some. The profile shows some 270,000 clones, 86% of them singletons. Per the germline V gene, CDR1 is MNHEY and CDR2 is SVGAGI. V lost 0 bases and J 1 base, leaving 6 bases between the germline ends. The CDR3 covers 14 residues. This sequence joins TRBV6-5 and TRBJ1-2, with D perhaps matching TRBD1 (5 bases). The sequence was obtained from a man aged 35 to 55 with active or convalescent COVID-19. The sample comprised peripheral blood. The CDR3, as DNA: TGTGCCAGCAGTTACTCAGGGGTTAACTATGGCTACACCTTC. It translates to CASSYSGVNYGYTF.